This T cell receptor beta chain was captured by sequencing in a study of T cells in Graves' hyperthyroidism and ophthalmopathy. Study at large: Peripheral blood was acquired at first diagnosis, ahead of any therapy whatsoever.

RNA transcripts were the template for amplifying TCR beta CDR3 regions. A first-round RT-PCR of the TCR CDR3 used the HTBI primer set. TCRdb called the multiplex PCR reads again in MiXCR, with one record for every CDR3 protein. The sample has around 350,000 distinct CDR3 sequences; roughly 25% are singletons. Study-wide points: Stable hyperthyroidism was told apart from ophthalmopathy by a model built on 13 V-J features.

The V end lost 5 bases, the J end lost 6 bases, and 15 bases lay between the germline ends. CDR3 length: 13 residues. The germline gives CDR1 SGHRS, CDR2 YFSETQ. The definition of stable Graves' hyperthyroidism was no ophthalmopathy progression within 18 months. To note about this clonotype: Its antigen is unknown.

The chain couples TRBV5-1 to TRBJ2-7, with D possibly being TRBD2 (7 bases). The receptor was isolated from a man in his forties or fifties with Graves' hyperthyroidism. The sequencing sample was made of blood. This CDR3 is CASRGGALGEQYF. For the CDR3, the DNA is TGCGCCAGCAGGGGGGGGGCGCTAGGCGAGCAGTACTTC.